Below are 7 T cell receptor beta chains sequenced from a single sample in a study of tumor-infiltrating lymphocytes in primary liver carcinoma. Unsorted bulk tissue (roughly 17-34 mg) underwent RNA and DNA co-extraction. A constant-region primer primed TCR beta cDNA synthesis from 400 to 550 ng of total RNA. Library construction for TCR beta comprised three nested multiplex PCR rounds performed with slightly modified ARM-PCR. For roughly 10 cycles apiece, the opening two PCR rounds ran with TRBV1-TRBV30 forward primers and a C-beta reverse primer. TCRdb itself ran the multiplex PCR reads through MiXCR, one entry per CDR3 protein. The table has about 33,000 distinct CDR3 sequences, 70% to 80% seen once. Sequenced material: liver tumor tissue from sampling region 5. As for subset: tumor region T5, tumor centre. The source is a man aged 35-49 years with primary liver carcinoma and hepatitis B virus infection.

CDR3: CGNSLSSGRETQYF. DNA for the CDR3: TGTGGCAACAGCTTAAGCAGCGGACGAGAGACCCAGTACTTC. The chain uses TRBV11-2 and TRBJ2-5, with D possibly matching TRBD2 (5 bases). The CDR3 has 14 residues. CDR1 is SGHAT, CDR2 FQNNGV, per germline.

Turning to this clonotype: Germline is not matched at one junction end, which may reflect a read error. This CDR3 is CTSSLDRAATGKLFF. CDR3 coding DNA: TGTACTAGCAGCCTGGACAGGGCCGCCACCGGGAAGCTGTTTTTC. J is TRBJ2-2 and V is TRBV11-2, with TRBD1 identical over 8 bases. The CDR3 runs to 15 residues. Looked up from germline, CDR1 is SGHAT and CDR2 is FQNNGV.

On this clonotype: The junction differs from germline at one of its ends, possibly a read error. The DNA of the CDR3 is TGTGCCAGTAGCCAAAACCCAGAAGGAAACCCCAGGGAGCTGTTTTTT. Translating gives CASSQNPEGNPRELFF. J is TRBJ2-2 and V is TRBV4-3; D ambiguous. The germline V gene encodes CDR1 LGHNA and CDR2 YSLEER. This CDR3 is 16 amino acids long.

This chain joins TRBV7-8 and TRBJ2-1, with D perhaps TRBD2 (6 bases). The length of the CDR3 is 18 residues. V shed 4 bases and J shed 16 bases, with 35 bases lying between them. Germline V gene data show CDR1 as SGHVS and CDR2 as FQNEAQ. CDR3 in amino acids: CASSSLGGSRRAYNVHFF. The CDR3, as DNA: TGTGCCAGCAGCTCCTTGGGAGGTAGCAGGAGGGCCTACAATGTGCACTTCTTC. Full variable domain (remainder filled in from reference TRBV7-8 and TRBJ2-1): GAGVSQSPRYKVAKRGQDVALRCDPISGHVSLFWYQQALGQGPEFLTYFQNEAQLDKSGLPSDRFFAERPEGSVSTLKIQRTQQEDSAVYLCASSSLGGSRRAYNVHFFGPGTRLTVL.

On this clonotype: Because it lacks the conserved phenylalanine or tryptophan at the end, this CDR3 is likely a read error. V is TRBV10-3 and J is TRBJ2-7; TRBD2 might be the D (6 bases). The germline V gene has CDR1 ENHRY and CDR2 SYGVKD. There are 14 residues in the CDR3. V gave up 4 bases and J gave up 2 bases, with 12 bases separating them. The CDR3 DNA reads as TGTGCCATCAGTGCCGGCTCGGGGGCCTACGAGCAGTACCTC. Translation gives CAISAGSGAYEQYL.

Remarks on this clonotype: One junction end does not reproduce the germline sequence, and a read error may be involved. The J gene is TRBJ1-1, the V gene TRBV10-3; TRBD1 matches 9 bases. Germline lookup yields CDR1 ENHRY and CDR2 SYGVKD. The CDR3 runs 14 residues. The CDR3 DNA follows: TGTACCATCAGGGGACAGGGAGGATCCACTGAAGCTTTCTTT. It codes for CTIRGQGGSTEAFF.

Turning to this clonotype: At one boundary the junction diverges from the germline segment, which might be a read error. The V gene is TRBV4-2, the J gene TRBJ1-1; D unclear. The CDR3 loop spans 17 amino acids. Germline CDR1 LGHNA, CDR2 YNFKEQ. CDR3 bases: TGTGCCAGCAGTCAAGAGTACGGACGGGGTTTTTGGACTGAAACTTTCTTT. It is translated as CASSQEYGRGFWTETFF.